This note documents a single T cell receptor (beta chain) sequence. Its antigen is currently unknown. Every patient had relapsed following autologous stem cell transplantation, and cohorts differed in brentuximab vedotin exposure. The best responses consisted of complete response, partial response or progressive disease. These data belong to a study of PD-1 blockade in classical Hodgkin lymphoma. Overall study findings and caveats: Patients newly diagnosed and complete responders had comparable baseline diversity.

The V and J ends lost 10 bases and 7 bases respectively, with 17 bases between them. Looked up from germline, CDR1 is MNHEY and CDR2 is SVGAGI. CDR3 length: 13 amino acids. Assay used: immunoSEQ multiplex PCR; TCRdb lists only in-frame clones, some missing. The sample shows about 28,000 clones, less than 90% of them seen only once. The sample here was peripheral blood mononuclear cells (PBMCs), taken before the second cycle of nivolumab. This chain links TRBV6-5 with TRBJ1-5; D is undetermined. The receptor comes from a human donor with classical Hodgkin lymphoma. CDR3 in amino acids: CATSDGSLQPQHF. The CDR3 coding sequence is TGTGCCACCTCGGATGGCTCTTTACAGCCCCAGCATTTT.